The 9 T cell receptor beta chains below all came from one sample that was sequenced in a study of blood T cell repertoires in COVID-19. TCRdb keeps only in-frame clones here, not all; method: immunoSEQ multiplex PCR. The repertoire holds 40,000 to 50,000 clones, with about 82% as singletons. The sequenced sample was peripheral blood. These receptors were collected from a man in his sixties or seventies with acute or convalescent COVID-19.

This chain joins TRBV3-1 (or the pseudogene TRBV3-2) and TRBJ1-5; TRBD1 is a possible D gene (6 bases). The length of the CDR3 is 13 residues. Germline V gives CDR1 LGHDT, CDR2 YNNKEL (reference sequence). The germline V and J ends were trimmed by 1 base and 8 bases, with 9 bases remaining between them. CDR3 amino acids: CASSQVGAEPQHF. CDR3 bases: TGTGCCAGCAGCCAAGTGGGGGCGGAGCCCCAGCATTTT.

The chain employs TRBV6-5 and TRBJ1-1; D is ambiguous. CDR1 is MNHEY and CDR2 is SVGAGI in the germline V gene. Trimming pared 7 bases from V and 4 bases from J, leaving 16 bases between. The CDR3 consists of 14 residues. The CDR3 loop reads CASISRRTATEAFF. The DNA of the CDR3 is TGTGCCAGCATCTCCCGGAGGACCGCCACTGAAGCTTTCTTT.

The chain employs TRBV30 and TRBJ2-5; D might be TRBD2 (5 bases). Germline lookup yields CDR1 GTSNPN and CDR2 SVGIG (reference sequence). This CDR3 has 13 residues. Trimming removed 3 bases from V and 3 bases from J, with 11 bases in between. Here the CDR3 reads CAWRRLAKETQYF. The DNA of the CDR3 is TGTGCCTGGAGAAGGCTAGCCAAAGAGACCCAGTACTTC.

This chain links TRBV30 with TRBJ1-6, with D possibly matching TRBD1 (5 bases). The CDR3 extends over 14 amino acids. Germline CDR1 is GTSNPN and CDR2 is SVGIG (reference sequence). V was clipped by 3 bases and J by 8 bases, with 14 bases between them. The CDR3, as DNA: TGTGCCTGGAGCCCCGGGAGGGGCGATTCACCCCTCCACTTT. Translation: CAWSPGRGDSPLHF.

Only one count was recorded for this clone. This chain connects TRBV7-2 to TRBJ2-7; 9 positions agree with TRBD1. Germline CDR1 SGHTA, CDR2 FQGNSA. The CDR3 length is 15 residues. V trimming: 6 bases; J trimming: 2 bases; junction bases outside the gene matches: 8. This CDR3 is CASSLRGQGTYEQYF. The DNA for the CDR3 is TGTGCCAGCAGTTTGCGAGGACAGGGGACCTACGAGCAGTACTTC.

The chain has TRBV6-2 or TRBV6-3 and TRBJ2-3; D ambiguous. Germline V gives CDR1 MNHEY, CDR2 SVGEGT. The V end was cut by 4 bases, the J end by 2 bases, with 7 bases between. The CDR3 runs 13 residues. For the CDR3, the DNA is TGTGCCAGCAGTTCCTCAGCCACAGATACGCAGTATTTT. The encoded protein is CASSSSATDTQYF.

This clone was recorded only once. The chain couples TRBV6-2 or TRBV6-3 to TRBJ2-5, with D unresolved. The CDR3 runs 11 residues. The germline V and J ends were trimmed by 5 bases and 5 bases, with 6 bases remaining between them. The V gene's germline CDR1 is MNHEY and CDR2 SVGEGT. The CDR3 region has the DNA TGTGCCAGCAGTCGGAGCGAGACCCAGTACTTC. Its translation is CASSRSETQYF.

The V and J genes are TRBV18 and TRBJ2-7, with TRBD1 matching 8 bases. There are 13 residues in the CDR3. Germline assignment: CDR1 KGHSH and CDR2 LQKENI. Trimming at V came to 4 bases and at J to 4 bases, leaving 3 bases not matched to a gene. In nucleotides, the CDR3 is TGTGCCAGCTCACTCGGGACAGGTTACGAGCAGTACTTC. As protein: CASSLGTGYEQYF.

The chain recombines TRBV19 with TRBJ2-2; possibly TRBD2 for D (5 bases). The CDR3 sequence is 18 residues long. CDR1 is LNHDA and CDR2 is SQIVND in the germline V gene (reference sequence). V was pared by 4 bases and J by 4 bases, with 22 bases between. The CDR3 DNA reads TGTGCCAGTAGTACACTCGGACTTCTGGAAACGCTCACCGGGGAGCTGTTTTTT. Translating gives CASSTLGLLETLTGELFF. Looking up the rest from reference TRBV19 and TRBJ2-2 gives the full variable domain: DGGITQSPKYLFRKEGQNVTLSCEQNLNHDAMYWYRQDPGQGLRLIYYSQIVNDFQKGDIAEGYSVSREKKESFPLTVTSAQKNPTAFYLCASSTLGLLETLTGELFFGEGSRLTVL.